The clone carrying this T cell receptor (beta chain) was found many times. The antigen is undetermined. These data originate in a study of T cells in Graves' hyperthyroidism and ophthalmopathy. V was pared by 8 bases and J by 4 bases, with 14 bases between. The CDR3 totals 14 residues. Germline values: CDR1 SGHTA, CDR2 FQGNSA. Study-wide results and caveats: Ophthalmopathy was separated from stable hyperthyroidism by a 13 V-J model. Within blood appeared most thyroid clonotypes that had expanded above 0.001. Ophthalmopathy was predicted by the model a median of 6.5 months ahead of onset.

The CDR3 regions of TCR beta were amplified from RNA transcripts. Primed by the HTBI set, a first-round RT-PCR was run on the TCR CDR3. TCRdb reprocessed the multiplex PCR reads via MiXCR and lists one record per CDR3 protein. The sample consists of hundreds of thousands of distinct CDR3 sequences, about 14% of them appearing once. At least 3 on the Clinical Activity Score was recorded for ophthalmopathy patients, who also had NOSPECS grade at least 4 and duration under 3 months. The chain combines TRBV7-2 with TRBJ2-2; a weak D match, TRBD2 (6 bases). This clonotype was obtained from a woman between 50 and 59 years old with Graves' ophthalmopathy. The sample consisted of blood. In nucleotides, the CDR3 is TGTGCCAGCGGCCTCGGGGGTGGCACCGGGGAGCTGTTTTTT. Its translation: CASGLGGGTGELFF.